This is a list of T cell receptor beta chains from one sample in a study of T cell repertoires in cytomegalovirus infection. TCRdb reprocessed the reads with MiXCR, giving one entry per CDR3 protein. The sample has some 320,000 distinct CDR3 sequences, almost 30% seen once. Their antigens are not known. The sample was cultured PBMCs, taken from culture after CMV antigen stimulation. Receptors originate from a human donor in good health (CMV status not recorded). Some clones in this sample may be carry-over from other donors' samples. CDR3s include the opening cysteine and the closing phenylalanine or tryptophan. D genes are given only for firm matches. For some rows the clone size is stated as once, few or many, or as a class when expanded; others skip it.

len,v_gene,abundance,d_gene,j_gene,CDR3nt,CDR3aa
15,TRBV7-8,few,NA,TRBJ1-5,TGTGCCAGCAGCTTTGGCTCAGTGGGCAATCAGCCCCAGCATTTT,CASSFGSVGNQPQHF
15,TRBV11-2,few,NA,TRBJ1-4,TGTGCCAGCAGCTTAGCGCACAGTGGGAATGAAAAACTGTTTTTT,CASSLAHSGNEKLFF
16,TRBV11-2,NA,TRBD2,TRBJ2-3,TGTGCCAGCAGCCCCGGGGGGACCCCAAGCACAGATACGCAGTATTTT,CASSPGGTPSTDTQYF
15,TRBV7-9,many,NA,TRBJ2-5,TGTGCCAGCAGCTTCACGCACCAGTACCAAGAGACCCAGTACTTC,CASSFTHQYQETQYF
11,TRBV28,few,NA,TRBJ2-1,TGTGCCAGCAGTTTAATCAATGAGCAGTTCTTC,CASSLINEQFF
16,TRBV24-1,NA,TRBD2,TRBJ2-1,TGTGCCACCAGTGACCATCTAGCGGGGCTCGGCAATGAGCAGTTCTTC,CATSDHLAGLGNEQFF
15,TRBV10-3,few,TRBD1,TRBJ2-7,TGTGCCATCAGTGGCGGGACAGGGGGCCTGGACGAGCAGTACTTC,CAISGGTGGLDEQYF
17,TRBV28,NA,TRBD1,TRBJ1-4,TGTGCCAGCAGTCCCTCCTACGGCGGGACAGTCTTCGAAAAACTGTTTTTT,CASSPSYGGTVFEKLFF
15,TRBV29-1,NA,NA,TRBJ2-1,TGCAGCGTAAGAGGGGGGGGCTTTTCGTACAATGAGCAGTTCTTC,CSVRGGGFSYNEQFF
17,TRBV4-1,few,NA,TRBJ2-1,TGCGCCAGCAGCCAAAATCTCCGGGGTGAATCCTACAATGAGCAGTTCTTC,CASSQNLRGESYNEQFF
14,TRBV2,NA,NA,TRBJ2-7,TGTGCCAGCAGGAAGGGGGCGGGACCTTACGAGCAGTACTTC,CASRKGAGPYEQYF
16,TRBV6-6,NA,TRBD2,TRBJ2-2,TGTGCCAGCAGGCGGACTAGCGGGAGTGGAACCGGGGAGCTGTTTTTT,CASRRTSGSGTGELFF
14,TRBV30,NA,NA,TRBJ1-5,TGTGCCTGGAGTGTGACTGGGGAGAGTCAGCCCCAGCATTTT,CAWSVTGESQPQHF
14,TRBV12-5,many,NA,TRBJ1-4,TGTGCTAGTGGTTTGAGGACATCCCATGAAAAACTGTTTTTT,CASGLRTSHEKLFF
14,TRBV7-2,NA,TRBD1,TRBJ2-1,TGTGCCAGCAGCTCGGGACAGGGGGCGGGTGAGCAGTTCTTC,CASSSGQGAGEQFF
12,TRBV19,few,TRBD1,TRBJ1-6,TGTGCCAGTGGGACAGGACGATCACCCCTCCACTTT,CASGTGRSPLHF
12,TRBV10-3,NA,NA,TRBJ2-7,TGTGCCACTCGGACTGACGGCTACGAGCAGTACTTC,CATRTDGYEQYF
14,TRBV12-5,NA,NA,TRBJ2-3,TGTGCTAGTGGTTTACCCAACGCCCGGGTGGCGCAGTATTTT,CASGLPNARVAQYF
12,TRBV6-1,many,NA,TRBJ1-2,TGTGCCAGCAGGGGGCAAATGAGTGGCTACACCTTC,CASRGQMSGYTF
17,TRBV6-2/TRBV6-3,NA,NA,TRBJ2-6,TGTGCCAGCAGTTATTTGGGGTCTCTCTCTGGGGCCAACGTCCTGACTTTC,CASSYLGSLSGANVLTF
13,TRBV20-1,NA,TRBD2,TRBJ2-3,TGCAGTGCTAGCGGACTAGCGGCAGATACGCAGTATTTT,CSASGLAADTQYF
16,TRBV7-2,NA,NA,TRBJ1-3,TGTGCCAGCCGCAAGCGGACGGACAACTCTGGAAACACCATATATTTT,CASRKRTDNSGNTIYF
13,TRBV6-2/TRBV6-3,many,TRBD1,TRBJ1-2,TGTGCCAGCAGTGATGGGACAGTCGATGGCTACACCTTC,CASSDGTVDGYTF
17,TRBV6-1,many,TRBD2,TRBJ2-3,TGTGCCAGCAGTAGGCCGACGGGGACTACCGGGGGGGATACGCAGTATTTT,CASSRPTGTTGGDTQYF
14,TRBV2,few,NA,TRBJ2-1,TGTGCCAGCAAAGGGGAGAGCTCCTACAATGAGCAGTTCTTC,CASKGESSYNEQFF
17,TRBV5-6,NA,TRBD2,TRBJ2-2,TGTGCCAGCAGCCTGGTGGCTAGCGGGAGACAGACCGGGGAGCTGTTTTTT,CASSLVASGRQTGELFF